The 30 T cell receptor beta chains below were found in one sample sequenced in a study of shared clonotypes between healthy human individuals. This table comes from immunoSEQ multiplex PCR, and its TCRdb copy is limited to in-frame clones, with some not included. Here the sample spans 2 million to 2.5 million clones, roughly 93% being singletons. The sample comprised naive CD4+ T cells from PBMCs. As to subset: CD45RA+ positively selected. These receptors were obtained from a man between 18 and 35 years old in good health. Some clones in this sample may be carry-over from other donors' samples.

The chain's CDR3 is CASSLTSGRGPTGELFF. CDR3 coding DNA: TGCGCCAGCAGCTTAACTAGCGGGAGGGGCCCCACCGGGGAGCTGTTTTTT. V gene TRBV5-1 combines with J gene TRBJ2-2, with 13 bases fitting TRBD2. The CDR3 is 17 amino acids. CDR1 is SGHRS and CDR2 is YFSETQ in the germline V gene. Trimming at V came to 2 bases and at J to 4 bases, leaving 5 bases not matched to a gene.

J is TRBJ1-2 and V is TRBV18; 10 nucleotides match TRBD1. The CDR3 covers 17 residues. The germline CDR1 and CDR2 sequences are KGHSH and LQKENI. J lost 11 bases, V lost 2 bases, and 17 bases had no gene match. The CDR3 loop is CASSPGRSGTGVFSYTF. The CDR3 nucleotides are TGTGCCAGCTCACCAGGACGAAGCGGGACAGGGGTTTTTTCTTACACCTTC.

This chain connects TRBV7-9 to TRBJ2-3, with unresolved D. Germline loops: CDR1 SEHNR, CDR2 FQNEAQ (reference sequence). The V end was cut by 0 bases, the J end by 3 bases, with 7 bases between. The CDR3 loop spans 14 amino acids. The CDR3 is CASSLAPNTDTQYF. The CDR3, as DNA: TGTGCCAGCAGCTTAGCGCCAAATACAGATACGCAGTATTTT.

The genes are TRBV28 and TRBJ2-5, with a tentative D call TRBD2 (7 bases). Germline assignment: CDR1 MDHEN and CDR2 SYDVKM. Trimming took off 2 bases at V and 2 bases at J, with 12 bases between the two ends. The CDR3 totals 15 residues. Here the CDR3 reads CASSLTGGQQETQYF. The DNA of the CDR3 is TGTGCCAGCAGTTTAACCGGGGGGCAGCAAGAGACCCAGTACTTC.

This chain joins TRBV28 and TRBJ2-1; the D gene could be TRBD1 or TRBD2 (6 bases each). V lost 2 bases and J lost 15, with 14 bases in between. Germline CDR1 is MDHEN and CDR2 is SYDVKM. The CDR3 consists of 12 residues. CDR3 amino acids: CASSLRAGGGFF. The CDR3 bases are TGTGCCAGCAGTTTAAGGGCCGGAGGGGGGTTCTTC.

V gene TRBV7-6 combines with J gene TRBJ1-1; unclear D gene. Trimming stripped 1 base from V and 1 base from J, with 7 bases between. The length of the CDR3 is 14 residues. Germline V gives CDR1 SGHVS, CDR2 FNYEAQ. CDR3 nucleotides: TGTGCCAGCAGCTTAGGGGGTTCGAACACTGAAGCTTTCTTT. Amino acid sequence: CASSLGGSNTEAFF.

V gene TRBV25-1 combines with J gene TRBJ2-3; 12 positions match TRBD2. In germline, CDR1 is MGHDK, CDR2 SYGVNS. CDR3 length equals 17 residues. Trimming at V came to 1 base and at J to 2 bases, leaving 4 bases not matched to a gene. The DNA of the CDR3 is TGTGCCAGCAGTGAATCAGGACTAGCGGGGATCACAGATACGCAGTATTTT. Translation gives CASSESGLAGITDTQYF. The full variable domain, completed using reference TRBV25-1 and TRBJ2-3, is EADIYQTPRYLVIGTGKKITLECSQTMGHDKMYWYQQDPGMELHLIHYSYGVNSTEKGDLSSESTVSRIRTEHFPLTLESARPSHTSQYLCASSESGLAGITDTQYFGPGTRLTVL.

V and J are TRBV28 and TRBJ2-7, with 8 bases aligning to TRBD2. CDR1 and CDR2 (germline): MDHEN, SYDVKM. V shed 6 bases, J shed 7 bases, and the junction held 11 bases outside the gene matches. The CDR3 has 14 residues. DNA of the CDR3: TGTGCCAGCAGGAAAAGCGGGAGCAGAGAAGAGCAGTACTTC. Translated: CASRKSGSREEQYF.

V usage is TRBV5-1 and J usage is TRBJ1-1; D is unresolved. The CDR3 length is 14 residues. The V and J ends lost 4 bases and 6 bases respectively, with 16 bases between them. Germline CDR1 reads SGHRS; CDR2 reads YFSETQ. The CDR3 sequence is CASSLHDGSPEAFF. Written as DNA, the CDR3 is TGCGCCAGCAGCCTCCATGACGGTTCACCTGAAGCTTTCTTT.

This clone showed up just a few times. The genes are TRBV18 and TRBJ2-7, with a weak D call TRBD1 (6 bases). Trimming removed 3 bases from V and 2 bases from J, with 11 bases in between. Germline V gives CDR1 KGHSH, CDR2 LQKENI. CDR3 length equals 14 residues. DNA for the CDR3: TGTGCCAGCTCACCGGGACATAGACCCTACGAGCAGTACTTC. Protein: CASSPGHRPYEQYF.

Details on this clone: The sample contains more than one DNA sequence encoding this CDR3. The V call is TRBV18, the J call TRBJ1-4; no clear D. Trimming stripped 0 bases from V and 8 bases from J, with 7 bases between. From germline, CDR1 is KGHSH and CDR2 LQKENI. The CDR3 runs to 13 residues. CDR3 coding DNA: TGTGCCAGCTCACCACCGTCACGCGAAAAACTGTTTTTT. It translates to CASSPPSREKLFF.

In nucleotides, the CDR3 is TGCGCCAGCAGCCAAGAACCAGCCCGACGAATTCCCACCGGGGAGCTGTTTTTT. Translated, it gives CASSQEPARRIPTGELFF. The chain links TRBV4-1 to TRBJ2-2, with D unclear. The ends were cut back, 0 bases at V and 4 bases at J, with 18 bases in the middle. This CDR3 is 18 amino acids long. Germline V CDR1 and CDR2: MGHRA, YSYEKL.

V gene TRBV18 combines with J gene TRBJ2-1; D uncertain. CDR1 is KGHSH, CDR2 LQKENI, per germline. CDR3 length: 11 amino acids. V lost 5 bases, J lost 8 bases, and 7 bases lay in between. The CDR3 sequence is CASSTWDEQFF. In DNA, the CDR3 is TGTGCCAGCTCAACTTGGGATGAGCAGTTCTTC.

The rearrangement links TRBV11-2 to TRBJ1-3, with TRBD1 identical over 7 bases. This CDR3 region has 19 residues. CDR1 and CDR2 (germline): SGHAT, FQNNGV. V was clipped by 5 bases and J by 0 bases; unmatched bases: 16. CDR3 DNA sequence: TGTGCCAGCAGCGCACGTCTGGGACAGAGAACATTCTCTGGAAACACCATATATTTT. This codes for CASSARLGQRTFSGNTIYF.

This CDR3 is CASSWGGPTDTQYF. The CDR3 DNA reads as TGTGCCAGCAGTTGGGGCGGACCCACAGATACGCAGTATTTT. This chain uses TRBV28 with TRBJ2-3, with D possibly matching TRBD1 (5 bases). Germline assignment: CDR1 MDHEN and CDR2 SYDVKM. This CDR3 region has 14 residues. V was cut by 4 bases and J by 2 bases, with 10 bases left in between.

DNA for the CDR3: TGTGCCAGCAGCTTAGAGGGTCAGGGGTGGGAGACCCAGTACTTC. It yields the protein CASSLEGQGWETQYF. The genes are TRBV7-9 and TRBJ2-5, with D perhaps matching TRBD1 (6 bases). Trimming removed 1 base from V and 5 bases from J, with 14 bases in between. The CDR3 is 15 amino acids. Germline assignment: CDR1 SEHNR and CDR2 FQNEAQ (reference sequence).

This chain joins TRBV2 and TRBJ1-4, with 8 bases matching TRBD1. Trimming cost V 7 bases and J 5 bases; bases outside gene matches: 9. The CDR3 totals 15 residues. The germline gives CDR1 SNHLY, CDR2 FYNNEI. The chain's CDR3 is CASNLRTGPNEKLFF. DNA of the CDR3: TGTGCCAGCAACCTCAGGACAGGGCCGAATGAAAAACTGTTTTTT.

The J gene is TRBJ1-2, the V gene TRBV5-8, with TRBD1 as a possible D gene (6 bases). Deletions cut 4 bases from V and 7 bases from J, with 17 bases between. Germline lookup yields CDR1 SGHTS and CDR2 YDEGEE. This CDR3 has 14 amino acids. CDR3 DNA sequence: TGTGCCAGCAGCCCCCGTCGGGGGGCATCTGGCTACACCTTC. Translating it yields CASSPRRGASGYTF.

Concerning this clone: The same CDR3 arises from other DNA sequences in this sample as well. This chain's CDR3 is CASSYPGTDTQYF. For the CDR3, the DNA is TGTGCCAGCAGTTACCCCGGGACGGATACGCAGTATTTT. This chain connects TRBV6-5 to TRBJ2-3; tentatively, D is TRBD1 or TRBD2 (5 bases each). Between the trimmed V and J ends, which lost 2 bases and 6 bases, there was a span of 9 bases. The CDR3 has 13 residues. CDR1 is MNHEY, CDR2 SVGAGI, per germline.

The CDR3: CASSSQGMGATEAFF. CDR3 bases: TGTGCCAGCAGCTCACAAGGGATGGGGGCCACTGAAGCTTTCTTT. The chain joins TRBV7-3 to TRBJ1-1; possible D gene TRBD1, 6 bases. CDR1 is SGHTA, CDR2 FQGTGA, per germline. This CDR3 spans 15 amino acids. V lost 4 bases and J lost 4, with 16 bases in between.

The gene calls are TRBV18 and TRBJ2-7; D is undetermined. The CDR3 loop spans 15 amino acids. Trimming removed 1 base from V and 0 bases from J, with 10 bases in between. CDR1 and CDR2 from the germline V gene are KGHSH and LQKENI. The CDR3 here is CASSPRAASSYEQYF. The CDR3 region has the DNA TGTGCCAGCTCACCACGGGCGGCGAGCTCCTACGAGCAGTACTTC.

With respect to this clone: Other DNA variants within this sample encode the same CDR3. The chain has TRBV28 and TRBJ2-5; the D is unclear. This CDR3 is built from 13 residues. Germline CDR1 and CDR2: MDHEN and SYDVKM. V lost 2 bases to trimming and J lost 4 bases, with 8 bases between them. The CDR3 loop is CASSLGPRETQYF. As DNA, the CDR3 is TGTGCCAGCAGTTTAGGGCCCCGAGAGACCCAGTACTTC.

This chain joins TRBV5-6 and TRBJ2-1; D possibly corresponds to TRBD1 (6 bases). Trimming pared 0 bases from V and 5 bases from J, leaving 15 bases between. The germline gives CDR1 SGHDT, CDR2 YYEEEE. The CDR3 loop spans 16 amino acids. The DNA for the CDR3 is TGTGCCAGCAGCTTGGCGCTTCGGCAGGGGAACAATGAGCAGTTCTTC. Its translation is CASSLALRQGNNEQFF. The whole variable domain, remainder taken from reference TRBV5-6 and TRBJ2-1, is DAGVTQSPTHLIKTRGQQVTLRCSPKSGHDTVSWYQQALGQGPQFIFQYYEEEERQRGNFPDRFSGHQFPNYSSELNVNALLLGDSALYLCASSLALRQGNNEQFFGPGTRLTVL.

The rearrangement links TRBV10-1 to TRBJ2-6, with a weak D call TRBD2 (5 bases). Trimming removed 10 bases at V and 1 base at J, with 11 bases between. CDR3 length equals 14 residues. The germline V gene encodes CDR1 WNHNN and CDR2 SYGVQD (reference sequence). The chain's CDR3 is CATSSGSGANVLTF. In nucleotides, the CDR3 is TGCGCCACTTCTTCGGGATCTGGGGCCAACGTCCTGACTTTC.

V is TRBV28 and J is TRBJ1-1; the match to TRBD1 covers 7 bases. Germline V gives CDR1 MDHEN, CDR2 SYDVKM. The CDR3 has 16 amino acids. J gave up 1 base and V 1 base, and 6 bases lay outside the gene matches. CDR3 coding DNA: TGTGCCAGCAGTTTATCCTCTAGGGGGCGGAACACTGAAGCTTTCTTT. This encodes CASSLSSRGRNTEAFF.

Comments on this clone: Other nucleotide sequences from this sample produce the same CDR3. The genes are TRBV9 and TRBJ2-2; D might be TRBD1 (5 bases). The CDR3 contains 13 residues. Trimming removed 3 bases from V and 4 bases from J, with 7 bases in between. Germline loops: CDR1 SGDLS, CDR2 YYNGEE. CDR3 in amino acids: CASSATGTGELFF. In nucleotides, the CDR3 is TGTGCCAGCAGCGCCACAGGCACCGGGGAGCTGTTTTTT.

The chain carries TRBV5-4 and TRBJ1-3, with D tentatively TRBD1 (5 bases). The CDR3 has 17 amino acids. Germline V lookup: CDR1 SGHNT, CDR2 YYREEE (reference sequence). V was shortened by 0 bases and J by 0 bases, with 13 bases between the two germline ends. CDR3 loop: CASSLGGSGSSGNTIYF. The CDR3 DNA sequence: TGTGCCAGCAGCTTGGGGGGGTCGGGGAGCTCTGGAAACACCATATATTTT.

The J gene is TRBJ2-6, the V gene TRBV5-4; 9 nucleotides agree with TRBD1. CDR3 size: 17 residues. With V trimmed by 4 bases and J by 1 base, 6 bases remained unmatched. The germline gives CDR1 SGHNT, CDR2 YYREEE (reference sequence). CDR3 nucleotide sequence: TGTGCCAGCAGCACAAGGGACAGGGAGTCTGGGGCCAACGTCCTGACTTTC. It yields the protein CASSTRDRESGANVLTF.

About this clone itself: The same CDR3 is also encoded by other DNA sequences in this sample. The chain employs TRBV28 and TRBJ1-1; no firm D call. This CDR3 region has 12 residues. The V end was cut by 6 bases, the J end by 4 bases, with 9 bases between. Germline CDR1 MDHEN, CDR2 SYDVKM. CDR3 residues: CASSMTGTEAFF. The CDR3 bases are TGTGCCAGCAGCATGACGGGCACTGAAGCTTTCTTT.

The V gene is TRBV28, the J gene TRBJ2-6, with D perhaps matching TRBD2 (5 bases). Germline V gene lookup returns CDR1 MDHEN and CDR2 SYDVKM. Between the trimmed V and J ends, which lost 7 bases and 0 bases, there was a span of 13 bases. The CDR3 has 16 residues. The CDR3 coding sequence is TGTGCCAGCACGAGAGGGCGGACCTCTGGGGCCAACGTCCTGACTTTC. Encoded protein: CASTRGRTSGANVLTF. Full variable domain (missing parts from reference TRBV28 and TRBJ2-6): DVKVTQSSRYLVKRTGEKVFLECVQDMDHENMFWYRQDPGLGLRLIYFSYDVKMKEKGDIPEGYSVSREKKERFSLILESASTNQTSMYLCASTRGRTSGANVLTFGAGSRLTVL.